The clone carrying this TCR beta chain was seen a handful of times. Its antigen is not identified. The CDR3 spans 19 residues. Germline V CDR1 and CDR2: LGHNA, YNFKEQ. J lost 4 bases, V lost 4 bases, and 14 bases had no gene match. These data belong to a study of somatic mutations in cytotoxic T cells in rheumatoid arthritis. Overall study: T-cell populations stained with V beta antibodies were in some cases flow-sorted at nearly 100% purity, including V beta1+ cells that were sequenced for TCRB.

Here immunoSEQ multiplex PCR was the method, and the copy in TCRdb shows in-frame clones only, minus some. Here the sample spans 15,000 to 20,000 clones, about 85% being singletons. Findings and limits, study-wide: CD8+ clonality rose with age in rheumatoid arthritis patients, not healthy controls. Of about 62 patients, about eight had a largest CD8+ clone that exceeded 20% of CD8+ cells. The authors did not know the antigen targets of the expanded CD8+ clones.

The TCR originated in a young man with rheumatoid arthritis. Sample: CD8+ T cells sorted from blood. The rearrangement links TRBV4-2 to TRBJ2-3; 13 positions match TRBD2. The CDR3 sequence is CASSPLSTSGGAEADTQYF. CDR3 DNA sequence: TGTGCCAGCAGCCCACTCTCTACTAGCGGGGGGGCCGAGGCAGATACGCAGTATTTT.